This is a list of T cell receptor beta chains from one sample in a study of cytomegalovirus exposure and HLA in healthy donors. Sequencing used immunoSEQ multiplex PCR; TCRdb keeps in-frame clones, though not all of them. The data show some 220,000 clones, 75% to 90% seen once. The sample was PBMCs. The receptors stem from a young woman in good health and CMV-seronegative. Each CDR3 is given with its conserved first and last residue. A D gene is named only where the DNA matches it firmly. Clone size is given for some rows only: seen once, a few or many times, or a class if the clone is expanded.

>.|TRBJ1-2|.|TRBV6-5
CASSYITQPSNYGYTF
TGTGCCAGCAGTTACATAACACAGCCCTCTAACTATGGCTACACCTTC
>.|TRBJ1-5|.|TRBV27
CASSLRQGNQPQHF
TGTGCCAGCAGTTTGAGACAGGGCAATCAGCCCCAGCATTTT
>TRBD1|TRBJ2-1|.|TRBV18
CASSPLQGLTVGDEQFF
TGTGCCAGCTCACCATTACAGGGGTTGACGGTAGGCGATGAGCAGTTCTTC
>.|TRBJ2-1|.|TRBV9
CASSDSGYNEQFF
TGTGCCAGCAGCGACAGCGGATACAATGAGCAGTTCTTC
>TRBD1|TRBJ1-1|.|TRBV7-7
CASSLGPGQYTEAFF
TGTGCCAGCAGCTTAGGACCGGGACAGTACACTGAAGCTTTCTTT
>.|TRBJ1-2|.|TRBV4-1
CASSQGRGAGGYGYTF
TGCGCCAGCAGCCAAGGTCGGGGGGCGGGGGGCTATGGCTACACCTTC
>TRBD1|TRBJ2-2|.|TRBV6-6
CASSTRGTGYAGELFF
TGTGCCAGCAGTACTCGGGGGACAGGGTACGCCGGGGAGCTGTTTTTT
>.|TRBJ2-1|.|TRBV5-1
CASSWGPSGDYNEQFF
TGCGCCAGCAGCTGGGGGCCGAGCGGAGATTACAATGAGCAGTTCTTC
>TRBD1|TRBJ1-1|.|TRBV15
CATSRGTGAIEAFF
TGTGCCACCAGCAGAGGGACAGGGGCGATTGAAGCTTTCTTT
>TRBD1|TRBJ2-2|.|TRBV15
CATSRPDRASGELFF
TGTGCCACCAGCAGGCCGGACAGGGCGTCCGGGGAGCTGTTTTTT
>TRBD1|TRBJ2-1|.|TRBV7-9
CASSLAPLGTGKYNEQFF
TGTGCCAGCAGCTTAGCCCCCCTCGGGACAGGAAAATATAATGAGCAGTTCTTC
>.|TRBJ2-3|.|TRBV4-3
CASSQSPLWSTDTQYF
TGCGCCAGCAGCCAAAGCCCATTGTGGAGCACAGATACGCAGTATTTT
>.|TRBJ1-3|.|TRBV28
CASRGGAGNTIYF
TGTGCCAGCAGGGGGGGGGCTGGAAACACCATATATTTT
>TRBD2|TRBJ2-7|.|TRBV7-9
CSSSLGPRASGPNEQYF
TGTTCCAGCAGCTTAGGGCCTCGGGCTAGCGGACCGAACGAGCAGTACTTC
>TRBD2|TRBJ2-1|.|TRBV19
CASSPRTSGRAHNEQFF
TGTGCCAGTAGCCCCCGGACTAGCGGGAGGGCGCACAATGAGCAGTTCTTC
>.|TRBJ1-1|.|TRBV6-5
CASTYVQGVGEAFF
TGTGCCAGCACCTACGTACAGGGAGTCGGTGAAGCTTTCTTT
>.|TRBJ1-6|once|TRBV7-8
CASNGSPLHF
TGTGCCAGCAACGGTTCACCCCTCCACTTT
>TRBD2|TRBJ2-7|once|TRBV2
CASGRLANPYEQYF
TGTGCCAGCGGGAGACTAGCGAACCCCTACGAGCAGTACTTC
>TRBD1|TRBJ1-4|.|TRBV5-6
CASSWGQTATNEKLFF
TGTGCCAGCAGCTGGGGACAGACTGCAACTAATGAAAAACTGTTTTTT
>.|TRBJ2-7|.|TRBV11-2
CASSLEAVRHGAHEQYF
TGTGCCAGCAGCTTAGAGGCAGTGAGGCACGGCGCCCACGAGCAGTACTTC
>TRBD2|TRBJ2-1|.|TRBV6-1
CASVRTSGSAEQFF
TGTGCCAGCGTCCGGACTAGCGGGAGCGCTGAGCAGTTCTTC
>TRBD2|TRBJ2-1|.|TRBV2
CASRREANNNEQFF
TGTGCCAGCAGGCGGGAGGCTAATAACAATGAGCAGTTCTTC